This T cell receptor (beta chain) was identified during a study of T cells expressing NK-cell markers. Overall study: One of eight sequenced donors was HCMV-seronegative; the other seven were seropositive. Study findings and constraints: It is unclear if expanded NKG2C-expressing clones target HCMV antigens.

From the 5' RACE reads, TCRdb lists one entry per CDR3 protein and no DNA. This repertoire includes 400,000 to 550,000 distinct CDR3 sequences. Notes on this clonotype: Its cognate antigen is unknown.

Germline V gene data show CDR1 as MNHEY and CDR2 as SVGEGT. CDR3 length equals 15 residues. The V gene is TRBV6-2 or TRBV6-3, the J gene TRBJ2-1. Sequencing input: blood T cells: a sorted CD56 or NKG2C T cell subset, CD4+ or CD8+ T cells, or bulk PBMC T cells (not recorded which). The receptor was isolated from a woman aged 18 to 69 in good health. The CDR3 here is CASRYRGSSYNEQFF.